A single sample is the source of the 25 T cell receptor beta chains below, sequenced in a study of Graves' ophthalmopathy and Graves' hyperthyroidism. TCR beta CDR3 regions were amplified from RNA transcripts. Following a first-round RT-PCR that used HTBI primers, a second-round multiplex PCR was carried out. TCRdb processed the multiplex PCR reads anew with MiXCR; each CDR3 protein has one entry. This table has roughly 410,000 distinct CDR3 sequences, over 15% appearing once. Input material: peripheral blood. Receptor source: a woman aged 18-29 years with stable Graves' hyperthyroidism.

This clonotype was detected many times. This chain links TRBV12-3 or TRBV12-4 with TRBJ2-4; D is unresolved. This CDR3 contains 14 residues. The ends were cut back, 3 bases at V and 7 bases at J, with 13 bases in the middle. The chain's CDR3 is CASSFEPLINIQYF. In nucleotides, the CDR3 is TGTGCCAGCAGTTTCGAGCCCCTTATCAACATTCAGTACTTC.

This clonotype was seen repeatedly, ten times or more. This chain connects TRBV9 to TRBJ2-7, with 8 bases that match TRBD1. The CDR3 sequence is 16 residues long. CDR1 and CDR2 from the germline V gene are SGDLS and YYNGEE. Trimming removed 4 bases from V and 2 bases from J; junction bases left unmatched: 11. This CDR3 reads CASSPPTGTGAYEQYF. As DNA, the CDR3 is TGTGCCAGCAGCCCCCCAACCGGGACAGGTGCCTACGAGCAGTACTTC.

As for this clonotype: A read error may produce the germline difference seen at one junction end. The gene calls are TRBV5-1 and TRBJ2-4; D possibly matches TRBD1 or TRBD2 (5 bases each). Germline V gives CDR1 SGHRS, CDR2 YFSETQ. The length of the CDR3 is 14 residues. CDR3 loop: CASSEGVDKNIKYF. The CDR3 DNA is TGCGCCAGCAGCGAGGGTGTGGACAAAAACATTAAGTACTTC. The full variable domain, completed using reference TRBV5-1 and TRBJ2-4, is KAGVTQTPRYLIKTRGQQVTLSCSPISGHRSVSWYQQTPGQGLQFLFEYFSETQRNKGNFPGRFSGRQFSNSRSEMNVSTLELGDSALYLCASSEGVDKNIKYFGAGTRLSVL.

This clonotype turned up a few times. A much more abundant neighbour one base away suggests this may be a read error. The gene calls are TRBV20-1 and TRBJ2-7, with 10 bases fitting TRBD1. Looked up from germline, CDR1 is DFQATT and CDR2 is SNEGSKA (reference sequence). This CDR3 is 15 amino acids long. CDR3 sequence: CSASDRGRIDYGQYF. CDR3 nucleotides: TGCAGTGCTAGCGACAGGGGGCGAATTGACTACGGGCAGTACTTC.

J is TRBJ2-2 and V is TRBV11-2; tentative D call: TRBD2 (6 bases). In germline, CDR1 is SGHAT, CDR2 FQNNGV. This CDR3 comprises 16 residues. V was trimmed by 4 bases and J by 2 bases, leaving 14 bases between them. The DNA of the CDR3 is TGTGCCAGCAGCTCCAAAGGAGGGATAAACACCGGGGAGCTGTTTTTT. It is translated as CASSSKGGINTGELFF.

This clonotype was detected many times. The gene calls are TRBV2 and TRBJ2-2, with TRBD1 matching over 8 bases. After removal of 8 bases from V and 3 bases from J, the junction contained 8 bases not matched to a gene. The CDR3 runs 15 residues. Looked up from germline, CDR1 is SNHLY and CDR2 is FYNNEI. CDR3 nucleotides: TGTGCCAGCGCCGGCCGGGACAGGCACACCGGGGAGCTGTTTTTT. Its translation: CASAGRDRHTGELFF.

In its sample, this clonotype was seen many times. The chain links TRBV19 to TRBJ1-5; 8 bases fit TRBD1. With 1 base clipped from V and 1 base from J, the junction kept 12 bases outside the gene matches. Germline CDR1 is LNHDA and CDR2 is SQIVND (reference sequence). The CDR3 loop spans 19 amino acids. Here the CDR3 reads CASSIGPGGGMASNQPQHF. The CDR3 DNA reads TGTGCCAGTAGTATAGGTCCAGGGGGCGGGATGGCGAGCAATCAGCCCCAGCATTTT.

This clonotype has more than one count but fewer than ten. The V and J genes are TRBV18 and TRBJ1-3, with D maybe TRBD1 (5 bases). The CDR3 totals 16 residues. V gave up 2 bases and J gave up 0 bases, with 11 bases separating them. Germline values: CDR1 KGHSH, CDR2 LQKENI. The CDR3 DNA reads TGTGCCAGCTCACCAGGGGGTTGGAACTCTGGAAACACCATATATTTT. Its translation is CASSPGGWNSGNTIYF.

The V gene is TRBV14, the J gene TRBJ2-7; 14 bases are shared with TRBD2. The CDR3 has 18 residues. The germline V gene has CDR1 SGHDN and CDR2 FVKESK. Trimming at V came to 4 bases and at J to 1 base, leaving 9 bases not matched to a gene. The CDR3 loop is CASSRIPGLAGASYEQYF. CDR3 nucleotide sequence: TGTGCCAGCAGCCGCATACCGGGACTAGCGGGGGCTTCCTACGAGCAGTACTTC. Filled out from reference TRBV14 and TRBJ2-7, the complete variable domain reads EAGVTQFPSHSVIEKGQTVTLRCDPISGHDNLYWYRRVMGKEIKFLLHFVKESKQDESGMPNNRFLAERTGGTYSTLKVQPAELEDSGVYFCASSRIPGLAGASYEQYFGPGTRLTVT.

This clonotype appeared many times. CDR3 sequence: CASSLGGWGFQETQYF. The CDR3, as DNA: TGTGCCAGCAGCCTAGGGGGGTGGGGGTTCCAAGAGACCCAGTACTTC. This chain joins TRBV11-2 and TRBJ2-5; the D gene could be TRBD1 or TRBD2 (6 bases each). The V gene's germline CDR1 is SGHAT and CDR2 FQNNGV. This CDR3 has 16 residues. Deletions cut 5 bases from V and 1 base from J, with 17 bases between.

This clonotype has at least ten counts. The V and J genes are TRBV5-1 and TRBJ2-2; D uncertain. The length of the CDR3 is 16 residues. Trimming shortened V by 4 bases and J by 0 bases, and 13 bases separated the two germline ends. Germline-derived CDR1 and CDR2 are SGHRS and YFSETQ. The CDR3 nucleotides read TGCGCCAGCAGCCCCCTTGGGGAAGCGAACACCGGGGAGCTGTTTTTT. Its translation: CASSPLGEANTGELFF.

This clonotype was picked up many times. The J gene is TRBJ2-6, the V gene TRBV24-1, with D possibly matching TRBD2 (6 bases). The V end lost 3 bases, the J end lost 0 bases, and 11 bases lay between the germline ends. The CDR3 is made up of 17 amino acids. CDR1 and CDR2 (germline): KGHDR, SFDVKD. CDR3 amino acids: CATSDGGATSGANVLTF. The CDR3 coding sequence is TGTGCCACCAGTGATGGCGGGGCAACCTCTGGGGCCAACGTCCTGACTTTC.

This clonotype was recorded at least ten times. The chain employs TRBV25-1 and TRBJ2-2, with a tentative D call TRBD2 (5 bases). The CDR3 is 15 residues long. V gave up 2 bases and J gave up 7 bases, with 14 bases separating them. Germline lookup yields CDR1 MGHDK and CDR2 SYGVNS. In DNA form, the CDR3 reads TGTGCCAGCAGTGAAGATTCTAGCTGGGGCGGGGAGCTGTTTTTT. This gives the protein CASSEDSSWGGELFF.

Many counts were recorded for this clonotype. This chain joins TRBV13 and TRBJ1-1; D perhaps matches TRBD1 (6 bases). The CDR3 has 13 residues. Per the germline V gene, CDR1 is PRHDT and CDR2 is FYEKMQ (reference sequence). V was clipped by 5 bases and J by 5 bases, with 12 bases between them. CDR3 in DNA: TGTGCCAGCAGCCGTGGGGGGCAGACTGAAGCTTTCTTT. Its protein product is CASSRGGQTEAFF.

This clonotype was recorded many times. The chain is built from TRBV19 and TRBJ1-5, with 8 bases lining up with TRBD1. Germline CDR1 LNHDA, CDR2 SQIVND (reference sequence). V trimming: 7 bases; J trimming: 4 bases; junction bases outside the gene matches: 15. The CDR3 sequence is 17 residues long. Here the CDR3 reads CASTQSSLWTGNQPQHF. The CDR3 nucleotides are TGTGCCAGTACCCAGAGTTCACTCTGGACAGGGAATCAGCCCCAGCATTTT.

This clonotype was counted many times. The chain is built from TRBV19 and TRBJ1-5; D might be TRBD1 (6 bases). In germline, CDR1 is LNHDA, CDR2 SQIVND (reference sequence). The CDR3 consists of 18 residues. V lost 4 bases, J lost 0 bases, and 19 bases lay in between. The CDR3: CASSRSWGQGYSNQPQHF. CDR3 sequence (DNA): TGTGCCAGTAGTAGAAGCTGGGGGCAGGGATATAGCAATCAGCCCCAGCATTTT.

This clonotype showed up many times. This sequence joins TRBV5-6 and TRBJ1-1, with TRBD1 as a possible D gene (5 bases). Germline assignment: CDR1 SGHDT and CDR2 YYEEEE. The CDR3 runs 13 residues. Deletions cut 6 bases from V and 5 bases from J, with 14 bases between. CDR3 DNA: TGTGCCAGCACCCCGGGGCGGTGGACTGAAGCTTTCTTT. This sequence encodes CASTPGRWTEAFF.

This clonotype has at least ten counts. V gene TRBV10-3 combines with J gene TRBJ2-7, with D perhaps matching TRBD1 (5 bases). The CDR3 totals 14 residues. CDR1 is ENHRY and CDR2 is SYGVKD in the germline V gene. V lost 6 bases to trimming and J lost 4 bases, with 16 bases between them. CDR3 residues: CAISSTTTAYEQYF. The DNA of the CDR3 is TGTGCCATCAGCTCCACCACGACAGCTTACGAGCAGTACTTC.

The V call is TRBV10-3, the J call TRBJ2-7, with TRBD1 identical over 9 bases. The germline CDR1 and CDR2 sequences are ENHRY and SYGVKD. Trimming took 5 bases from V and 6 from J; bases not matched to a gene: 11. The CDR3 contains 15 residues. The CDR3 DNA is TGTGCCATCAGTCCTAGACAGGGGGTCGGCGGCGAGCAGTACTTC. Protein product: CAISPRQGVGGEQYF.

In this sample, this clonotype turned up many times. This CDR3 is CASSLTNPYEQYF. CDR3 DNA sequence: TGTGCCAGCAGCCTCACTAACCCATACGAGCAGTACTTC. V usage is TRBV11-2 and J usage is TRBJ2-7; D uncertain. CDR3 length: 13 residues. V was clipped by 5 bases and J by 4 bases, with 12 bases between them. CDR1 and CDR2 (germline): SGHAT, FQNNGV.

For the CDR3, the DNA is TGTGCCAGCAGGACAGGAGATCTCTCACGGGACACCATATATTTT. Translated, it gives CASRTGDLSRDTIYF. The chain couples TRBV4-2 to TRBJ1-3; D may be TRBD1 (6 bases). CDR3 length: 15 residues. V lost 6 bases and J lost 8, with 20 bases in between. CDR1 and CDR2 from the germline V gene are LGHNA and YNFKEQ.

This clonotype was recorded a few times. This chain joins TRBV7-9 and TRBJ2-7; possible D gene TRBD1, 5 bases. Germline V gives CDR1 SEHNR, CDR2 FQNEAQ (reference sequence). V was shortened by 5 bases and J by 4 bases, with 18 bases between the two germline ends. CDR3 length equals 15 residues. In DNA, the CDR3 is TGTGCCAGCAGCCCGTCGTACAGGAGAGTTTACGAGCAGTACTTC. It translates to CASSPSYRRVYEQYF.

This clonotype occurred many times. This sequence joins TRBV6-2 or TRBV6-3 and TRBJ1-2; D is perhaps TRBD1 (5 bases). Germline CDR1 and CDR2: MNHEY and SVGEGT. Trimming pared 8 bases from V and 8 bases from J, leaving 18 bases between. The CDR3 covers 13 residues. Here the CDR3 DNA reads TGTGCCAGCTCGGCGGGGCCCCATCGGGGCTACACCTTC. The encoded protein is CASSAGPHRGYTF.

The chain employs TRBV19 and TRBJ1-1; no definite D call. CDR1 is LNHDA, CDR2 SQIVND, per germline (reference sequence). Between the trimmed V and J ends, which lost 6 bases and 1 base, there was a span of 12 bases. This CDR3 has 14 residues. The CDR3 DNA sequence: TGTGCCAGTAGGAGCACAACCCGGAACACTGAAGCTTTCTTT. It specifies CASRSTTRNTEAFF.

This clonotype was detected ten times or more. This chain connects TRBV11-2 to TRBJ2-2; possibly TRBD1 or TRBD2 for D (5 bases each). This CDR3 contains 17 residues. Trimming cost V 5 bases and J 7 bases, with 23 bases left between them. Germline V gene data show CDR1 as SGHAT and CDR2 as FQNNGV. The CDR3 sequence is CASSPGTLRAWIGELFF. The CDR3 DNA is TGTGCCAGCAGCCCGGGGACCCTGAGAGCATGGATCGGGGAGCTGTTTTTT.